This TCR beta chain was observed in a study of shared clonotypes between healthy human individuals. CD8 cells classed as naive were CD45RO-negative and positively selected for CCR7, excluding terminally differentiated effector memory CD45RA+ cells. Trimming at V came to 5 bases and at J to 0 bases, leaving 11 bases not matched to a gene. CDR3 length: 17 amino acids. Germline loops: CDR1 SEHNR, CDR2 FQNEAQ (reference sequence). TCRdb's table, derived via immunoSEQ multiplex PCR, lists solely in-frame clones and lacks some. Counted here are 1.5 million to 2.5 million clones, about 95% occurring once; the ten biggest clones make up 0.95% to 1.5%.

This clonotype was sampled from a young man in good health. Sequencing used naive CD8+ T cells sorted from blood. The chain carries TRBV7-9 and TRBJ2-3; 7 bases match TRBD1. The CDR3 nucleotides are TGTGCCAGCAGCCCAACGACAGGGTCGGAGAGCACAGATACGCAGTATTTT. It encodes CASSPTTGSESTDTQYF.